This T cell receptor beta chain comes out of a study of somatic mutations in cytotoxic T cells in rheumatoid arthritis. Study-wide context: The researchers flow-sorted some T-cell populations stained with V beta antibodies and got nearly 100% purity, and these included V beta1+ cells sequenced for TCRB. General observations from the study: For rheumatoid arthritis patients, the slight TRBV07 underrepresentation lacked multiple-comparison adjustment. For about an eighth of the roughly 60 patients, a single CD8+ clone accounted for more than 20% of CD8+ cells. Levels of CD8+ T-cell clonality in rheumatoid arthritis patients were statistically indistinguishable from those seen in age-matched healthy controls, with no significant difference.

Germline V gene lookup returns CDR1 SGDLS and CDR2 YYNGEE. This CDR3 has 20 residues. Trimming stripped 4 bases from V and 1 base from J, with 28 bases between. Measured with immunoSEQ multiplex PCR; TCRdb has only the in-frame clones, and not every one. The sample consists of more than 8,000 clones, around four fifths of them appearing once. To note about this clone: Its specificity is unknown.

The V call is TRBV9, the J call TRBJ2-3, with D tentatively TRBD2 (6 bases). The specimen sequenced was CD8+ T cells sorted from blood. The TCR sequence derives from a man in his forties or fifties in good health. The CDR3: CASSQPRDSWRLDRTDTQYF. For the CDR3, the DNA is TGTGCCAGCAGCCAACCCCGGGACTCCTGGAGGCTTGACCGCACAGATACGCAGTATTTT.